The 8 T cell receptor beta chains given below trace back to one sample, sequenced in a study of CD8+ T cells in alopecia areata. Sequencing used cDNA as its template, made by extracting RNA and reverse transcribing it. The data were produced by immunoSEQ multiplex PCR, yet TCRdb's version contains in-frame clones alone and is incomplete. Of some 150,000 clones listed, around 64% are singletons. The sequences come from CD8+ T cells sorted from blood, collected at week 0. The receptors here all came from a human donor with alopecia areata.

The gene calls are TRBV4-1 and TRBJ1-5; weak D call: TRBD1 (6 bases). CDR1 is MGHRA and CDR2 is YSYEKL in the germline V gene. This CDR3 contains 14 residues. Deletions cut 0 bases from V and 7 bases from J, with 10 bases between. The CDR3 spells CASSQDQGSQPQHF. CDR3 DNA sequence: TGCGCCAGCAGCCAAGATCAGGGGTCCCAGCCCCAGCATTTT.

This clone was observed a few times. The chain recombines TRBV12-5 with TRBJ2-7, with D perhaps matching TRBD2 (5 bases). The V gene's germline CDR1 is LGHNT and CDR2 FRNRAP. The CDR3 covers 12 residues. V was pared by 5 bases and J by 7 bases, with 12 bases between. The CDR3: CASGRSEGEQYF. The DNA of the CDR3 is TGTGCTAGTGGTCGAAGCGAGGGAGAGCAGTACTTC.

The CDR3 nucleotides are TGTGCCAGCAGCCCGAGGACAGGGAACGAGCAGTACTTC. The encoded protein is CASSPRTGNEQYF. The chain employs TRBV13 and TRBJ2-7, with 8 bases fitting TRBD1. The V segment lost 5 bases and the J segment 5 bases; nucleotides outside the gene matches: 5. The germline CDR1 and CDR2 sequences are PRHDT and FYEKMQ (reference sequence). CDR3 length equals 13 residues.

This clone was counted only a few times. The chain recombines TRBV5-1 with TRBJ2-5, with D possibly matching TRBD2 (5 bases). This CDR3 spans 14 amino acids. Germline V CDR1 and CDR2: SGHRS, YFSETQ. The ends were cut back, 4 bases at V and 0 bases at J, with 10 bases in the middle. Written as DNA, the CDR3 is TGCGCCAGCAGCCTAGGGAGATACCAAGAGACCCAGTACTTC. Protein product: CASSLGRYQETQYF.

V gene TRBV19 combines with J gene TRBJ1-1, with unresolved D. CDR3 length: 12 residues. Germline V CDR1 and CDR2: LNHDA, SQIVND (reference sequence). V lost 4 bases and J 8 bases, leaving 11 bases between the germline ends. The CDR3 is CASSTQYLEAFF. Here the CDR3 DNA reads TGTGCCAGTAGTACGCAGTACCTAGAAGCTTTCTTT.

The chain employs TRBV29-1 and TRBJ2-7, with no clear D. Deletions cut 6 bases from V and 4 bases from J, with 22 bases between. Germline-derived CDR1 and CDR2 are SQVTM and ANQGSEA. The CDR3 consists of 15 residues. CDR3 residues: CSVLAIRGAEYEQYF. DNA for the CDR3: TGCAGCGTACTGGCCATTCGTGGAGCTGAATACGAGCAGTACTTC.

The gene calls are TRBV14 and TRBJ1-2; D not resolved. V dropped 5 bases and J dropped 4 bases, with 11 bases sitting between them. Germline V gene sequence: CDR1 SGHDN, CDR2 FVKESK. The CDR3 covers 13 residues. The CDR3 reads CASSYHFSYGYTF. The CDR3 region has the DNA TGTGCCAGCAGCTATCATTTTAGCTATGGCTACACCTTC.

This chain uses TRBV19 with TRBJ1-1, with D perhaps matching TRBD1 (5 bases). The CDR3 consists of 13 residues. V shed 5 bases and J shed 8 bases, with 15 bases lying between them. Germline-derived CDR1 and CDR2 are LNHDA and SQIVND (reference sequence). CDR3 nucleotides: TGTGCCAGTAGTGTTGATAGACAGCGAGAAGCTTTCTTT. This encodes CASSVDRQREAFF.